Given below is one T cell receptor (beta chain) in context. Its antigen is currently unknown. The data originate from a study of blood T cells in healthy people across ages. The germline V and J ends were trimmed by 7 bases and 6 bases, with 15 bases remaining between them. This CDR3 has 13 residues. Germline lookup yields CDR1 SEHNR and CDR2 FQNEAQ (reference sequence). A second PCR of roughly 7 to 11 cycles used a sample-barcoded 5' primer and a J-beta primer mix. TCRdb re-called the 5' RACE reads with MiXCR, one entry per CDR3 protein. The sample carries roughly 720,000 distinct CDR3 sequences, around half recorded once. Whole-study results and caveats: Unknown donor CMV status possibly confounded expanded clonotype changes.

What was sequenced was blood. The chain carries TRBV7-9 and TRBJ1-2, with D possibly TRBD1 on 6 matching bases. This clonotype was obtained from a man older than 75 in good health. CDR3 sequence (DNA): TGTGCCAGCACCCTTCAGGGGAAGAATGGCTACACCTTC. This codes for CASTLQGKNGYTF.